The 27 T cell receptor beta chains presented below share a single source sample, sequenced in a study of cytomegalovirus exposure and HLA in healthy donors. Assay: immunoSEQ multiplex PCR; the TCRdb copy retains only in-frame clones and omits some. The table lists 200,000 or so clones, roughly 83% of them singletons. Sequences were obtained from PBMCs. The receptors were gathered from a woman between 18 and 29 years old in good health and CMV-seronegative.

The chain has TRBV6-5 and TRBJ1-1; D not certain. The CDR3 is made up of 14 amino acids. V was cut by 6 bases and J by 4 bases, with 15 bases left in between. Germline V gene data show CDR1 as MNHEY and CDR2 as SVGAGI. The CDR3 region has the DNA TGTGCCAGCAGCCCTACCCTGCTTTCCACTGAAGCTTTCTTT. Amino acid sequence: CASSPTLLSTEAFF.

This clone was seen a few times. J is TRBJ1-3 and V is TRBV4-2; the D is unclear. Trimming cost V 7 bases and J 0 bases, with 10 bases left between them. The germline gives CDR1 LGHNA, CDR2 YNFKEQ. This CDR3 region has 14 residues. The CDR3 DNA reads as TGTGCCAGCACCGAGACTAACTCTGGAAACACCATATATTTT. As protein: CASTETNSGNTIYF.

The CDR3 DNA follows: TGTGCCAGCTCACCCCAAACCAATCAGCCCCAGCATTTT. Translation gives CASSPQTNQPQHF. This rearrangement joins TRBV18 to TRBJ1-5; D gene uncertain. V was trimmed by 3 bases and J by 3 bases, leaving 6 bases between them. This CDR3 is built from 13 residues. Germline V lookup: CDR1 KGHSH, CDR2 LQKENI.

This chain connects TRBV11-2 to TRBJ2-7, with 7 bases lining up with TRBD2. With V trimmed by 5 bases and J by 2 bases, 6 bases remained unmatched. The CDR3 contains 14 residues. Per the germline V gene, CDR1 is SGHAT and CDR2 is FQNNGV. CDR3 loop: CASSGGGYPYEQYF. The CDR3 DNA reads TGTGCCAGCAGCGGGGGAGGGTACCCCTACGAGCAGTACTTC.

The J gene is TRBJ1-1, the V gene TRBV5-1; D not resolved. There are 16 residues in the CDR3. The V gene's germline CDR1 is SGHRS and CDR2 YFSETQ. Trimming took off 0 bases at V and 8 bases at J, with 20 bases between the two ends. CDR3 protein: CASSLASGSLLGEAFF. CDR3 nucleotides: TGCGCCAGCAGCTTGGCCTCGGGGTCCCTCTTGGGGGAAGCTTTCTTT.

The chain links TRBV5-6 to TRBJ1-2; 8 bases align to TRBD1. This CDR3 is 13 amino acids long. CDR1 and CDR2 (germline): SGHDT, YYEEEE. V lost 5 bases to trimming and J lost 5 bases; unmatched junction nucleotides: 5. For the CDR3, the DNA is TGTGCCAGCAGACCGGACAGGGATTATGGCTACACCTTC. Translation gives CASRPDRDYGYTF.

The CDR3: CASSVTDTQYF. The CDR3 DNA follows: TGTGCCAGCAGCGTCACGGATACGCAGTATTTT. This sequence joins TRBV5-4 and TRBJ2-3; D remains ambiguous. The CDR3 consists of 11 residues. Per germline, CDR1 SGHNT and CDR2 YYREEE (reference sequence). V lost 4 bases and J lost 6, with 6 bases in between.

This clone was seen once. The chain couples TRBV7-8 to TRBJ2-7, with D possibly matching TRBD1 (5 bases). With 4 bases removed from V and 1 base from J, the gap between germline ends came to 14 bases. CDR3 length equals 15 residues. The germline CDR1 and CDR2 sequences are SGHVS and FQNEAQ. CDR3 bases: TGTGCCAGCAGCTCCTCCAGGGCGGCGTCCTACGAGCAGTACTTC. Translating it yields CASSSSRAASYEQYF. Full variable domain (rest looked up from reference TRBV7-8 and TRBJ2-7): GAGVSQSPRYKVAKRGQDVALRCDPISGHVSLFWYQQALGQGPEFLTYFQNEAQLDKSGLPSDRFFAERPEGSVSTLKIQRTQQEDSAVYLCASSSSRAASYEQYFGPGTRLTVT.

The CDR3 nucleotides are TGTGCCAGCAGCCTAGGGGGCGACTATGGCTACACCTTC. It specifies CASSLGGDYGYTF. The chain recombines TRBV5-6 with TRBJ1-2; 7 nucleotides match TRBD1. V lost 4 bases to trimming and J lost 3 bases; unmatched junction nucleotides: 3. Germline V gives CDR1 SGHDT, CDR2 YYEEEE. The length of the CDR3 is 13 residues.

The chain combines TRBV28 with TRBJ1-3; 11 positions agree with TRBD1. Germline loops: CDR1 MDHEN, CDR2 SYDVKM. The CDR3 extends over 15 amino acids. The J segment lost 3 bases and the V segment lost 6 bases, leaving 4 bases of the junction unmatched. The CDR3 here is CASSGQGAYGNTIYF. CDR3 sequence (DNA): TGTGCCAGCAGCGGACAGGGGGCGTATGGAAACACCATATATTTT.

This sequence joins TRBV19 and TRBJ2-7; TRBD1 matches at 8 bases. After removal of 5 bases from V and 9 bases from J, the junction contained 6 bases not matched to a gene. CDR1 is LNHDA, CDR2 SQIVND, per germline (reference sequence). The CDR3 extends over 12 amino acids. The CDR3: CASSLQGAVQYF. CDR3 coding DNA: TGTGCCAGTAGTCTCCAGGGGGCAGTGCAGTACTTC. The full variable domain, completed using reference TRBV19 and TRBJ2-7, is DGGITQSPKYLFRKEGQNVTLSCEQNLNHDAMYWYRQDPGQGLRLIYYSQIVNDFQKGDIAEGYSVSREKKESFPLTVTSAQKNPTAFYLCASSLQGAVQYFGPGTRLTVT.

The rearrangement uses TRBV4-2 and TRBJ1-1; unclear D gene. The V gene lost 4 bases and the J gene lost 5 bases, with 20 bases spanning the gap. Germline V CDR1 and CDR2: LGHNA, YNFKEQ. The CDR3 has 16 residues. The CDR3 loop is CASSPPGRGLRTEAFF. CDR3 DNA sequence: TGTGCCAGCAGCCCCCCCGGTCGGGGTTTGCGAACTGAAGCTTTCTTT.

This clone was recorded at least ten times. Other DNA sequences of this sample code for an identical CDR3. The V gene is TRBV9, the J gene TRBJ2-1; D may match TRBD1 or TRBD2 (5 bases each). Trimming stripped 2 bases from V and 4 bases from J, with 7 bases between. Germline CDR1 is SGDLS and CDR2 is YYNGEE. CDR3 length: 13 amino acids. The CDR3 here is CASSVGEYNEQFF. The DNA for the CDR3 is TGTGCCAGCAGCGTGGGGGAGTACAATGAGCAGTTCTTC. The whole variable domain, filled in from reference TRBV9 and TRBJ2-1, reads DSGVTQTPKHLITATGQRVTLRCSPRSGDLSVYWYQQSLDQGLQFLIQYYNGEERAKGNILERFSAQQFPDLHSELNLSSLELGDSALYFCASSVGEYNEQFFGPGTRLTVL.

The chain carries TRBV6-6 and TRBJ1-2; D may be TRBD1 (6 bases). Germline V CDR1 and CDR2: MNHNY, SVGAGI (reference sequence). This CDR3 comprises 14 residues. Trimming cost V 6 bases and J 6 bases, with 17 bases left between them. Here the CDR3 reads CASSPRAGHDGYTF. CDR3 bases: TGTGCCAGCAGCCCAAGGGCGGGACATGATGGCTACACCTTC.

The chain uses TRBV7-2 and TRBJ2-5; 7 bases fit TRBD2. CDR1 and CDR2 (germline): SGHTA, FQGNSA. The ends lost 5 bases at V and 2 bases at J; junction bases unmatched: 2. The CDR3 loop spans 13 amino acids. This CDR3 is CASSRAGQETQYF. In nucleotides, the CDR3 is TGTGCCAGCAGCAGAGCGGGACAAGAGACCCAGTACTTC.

The CDR3 loop is CASSSGTLTAETQYF. CDR3 bases: TGTGCCAGCAGTTCCGGGACTCTCACGGCGGAGACCCAGTACTTC. The V call is TRBV6-6, the J call TRBJ2-5, with D tentatively TRBD2 (6 bases). V was cut by 4 bases and J by 5 bases, with 17 bases left in between. Germline V gene data show CDR1 as MNHNY and CDR2 as SVGAGI (reference sequence). The length of the CDR3 is 15 residues.

This clone was observed a handful of times. The chain links TRBV4-1 to TRBJ1-5; D is perhaps TRBD1 (6 bases). Germline-derived CDR1 and CDR2 are MGHRA and YSYEKL. The CDR3 is made up of 14 amino acids. The V gene lost 2 bases and the J gene lost 7 bases, with 12 bases spanning the gap. CDR3 loop: CASSQTGGSQPQHF. CDR3 nucleotide sequence: TGCGCCAGCAGCCAAACGGGGGGCAGCCAGCCCCAGCATTTT.

As DNA, the CDR3 is TGTGCCAGCAGTGTACGGGGAACGGGGCACACTGAAGCTTTCTTT. This translates into CASSVRGTGHTEAFF. The rearrangement links TRBV6-1 to TRBJ1-1, with D perhaps matching TRBD1 (5 bases). The V gene lost 4 bases and the J gene lost 3 bases, with 15 bases spanning the gap. Germline CDR1 and CDR2: MNHNS and SASEGT. There are 15 residues in the CDR3.

V gene TRBV25-1 combines with J gene TRBJ2-3; D may correspond to TRBD1 or TRBD2 (5 bases each). The V and J ends lost 6 bases and 5 bases respectively, with 15 bases between them. There are 14 residues in the CDR3. The germline CDR1 and CDR2 sequences are MGHDK and SYGVNS. CDR3 sequence: CASRRGPIRDTQYF. The DNA of the CDR3 is TGTGCCAGCAGACGGGGCCCCATAAGAGATACGCAGTATTTT.

The rearrangement links TRBV27 to TRBJ1-5; a possible D gene is TRBD1 (5 bases). The CDR3 runs to 12 residues. Germline V CDR1 and CDR2: MNHEY, SMNVEV (reference sequence). The ends were cut back, 6 bases at V and 6 bases at J, with 9 bases in the middle. This CDR3 reads CASRGPGQPQHF. The CDR3 bases are TGTGCCAGCAGGGGGCCAGGTCAGCCCCAGCATTTT.

This chain uses TRBV4-2 with TRBJ1-2; no firm D call. The V gene's germline CDR1 is LGHNA and CDR2 YNFKEQ. CDR3 size: 15 residues. V shed 0 bases and J shed 2 bases, with 10 bases lying between them. As DNA, the CDR3 is TGTGCCAGCAGCCAAGACTACCCAGACAACTATGGCTACACCTTC. Its translation is CASSQDYPDNYGYTF.

The genes are TRBV30 and TRBJ2-7; 10 nucleotides agree with TRBD1. From germline, CDR1 is GTSNPN and CDR2 SVGIG (reference sequence). The J segment lost 5 bases and the V segment lost 4 bases, leaving 8 bases of the junction unmatched. The CDR3 runs 14 residues. CDR3 DNA: TGTGCCTGGACCCCAAGGGGGACAGGGGACGAGCAGTACTTC. Its translation is CAWTPRGTGDEQYF.

This clone showed up just once. The chain recombines TRBV5-6 with TRBJ1-1, with D tentatively TRBD1 (6 bases). Trimming stripped 4 bases from V and 6 bases from J, with 16 bases between. In germline, CDR1 is SGHDT, CDR2 YYEEEE. This CDR3 contains 14 residues. CDR3 region: CASSASRGGSEAFF. In DNA form, the CDR3 reads TGTGCCAGCAGCGCCAGCAGGGGCGGATCTGAAGCTTTCTTT.

The rearrangement joins TRBV28 to TRBJ1-5; D unclear. V lost 6 bases, J lost 4 bases, and 7 bases lay in between. The CDR3 runs to 12 residues. From germline, CDR1 is MDHEN and CDR2 SYDVKM. In nucleotides, the CDR3 is TGTGCCAGCAGGCTCCTTAATCAGCCCCAGCATTTT. It translates to CASRLLNQPQHF.

CDR3 in amino acids: CASSVQGLRTEAFF. The CDR3 DNA reads as TGTGCCAGCAGCGTCCAGGGGTTGCGGACTGAAGCTTTCTTT. The rearrangement joins TRBV11-2 to TRBJ1-1; tentative D call: TRBD1 (6 bases). Germline assignment: CDR1 SGHAT and CDR2 FQNNGV. This CDR3 contains 14 residues. V lost 5 bases and J 5 bases, leaving 15 bases between the germline ends.

The V gene is TRBV13, the J gene TRBJ2-5; 9 bases match TRBD2. CDR1 and CDR2 from the germline V gene are PRHDT and FYEKMQ (reference sequence). The CDR3 length is 17 residues. V was pared by 1 base and J by 1 base, with 7 bases of the junction left unmatched. CDR3 in amino acids: CASSLEGQRGAQETQYF. The CDR3 nucleotides read TGTGCCAGCAGCTTAGAGGGCCAGCGGGGGGCCCAAGAGACCCAGTACTTC.

This rearrangement joins TRBV30 to TRBJ1-1; unclear D gene. V was clipped by 5 bases and J by 1 base, with 11 bases between them. This CDR3 is 13 amino acids long. CDR1 is GTSNPN, CDR2 SVGIG, per germline (reference sequence). CDR3 region: CAWVRWTNTEAFF. Here the CDR3 DNA reads TGTGCCTGGGTCCGGTGGACGAACACTGAAGCTTTCTTT.